This T cell receptor beta chain comes out of a study of PD-1 blockade in classical Hodgkin lymphoma. Overall study context: Nivolumab dosing for patients was 3 mg/kg, administered intravenously every 2 weeks. General study points: Newly diagnosed patients had baseline TCR diversity that was reportedly lower than that of healthy donors. It was among complete responders that baseline diversity resembled that of newly diagnosed patients.

The protocol was immunoSEQ multiplex PCR, while the TCRdb copy is restricted to in-frame clones and leaves out a portion. The profile shows about 23,000 clones, 88% of them singletons. Time point meaning: cycle 4 day 1 (C4D1), after 6 weeks of nivolumab. Every patient had relapsed following autologous stem cell transplantation, and cohorts differed in brentuximab vedotin exposure. This clone came up once. Its matching antigen is unknown. V lost 1 base and J 0 bases, leaving 0 bases between the germline ends. CDR3 size: 13 residues. The germline V gene has CDR1 LNHDA and CDR2 SQIVND (reference sequence).

The chain employs TRBV19 and TRBJ1-4, with D unclear. The sample was peripheral blood mononuclear cells (PBMCs), taken before the fourth cycle of nivolumab. This clonotype was obtained from a human donor with classical Hodgkin lymphoma. The chain's CDR3 is CASSIATNEKLFF. The CDR3 nucleotides are TGTGCCAGTAGTATAGCAACTAATGAAAAACTGTTTTTT.